This record concerns one T cell receptor (beta chain) sequence. This record belongs to a study of blood T cell repertoires in COVID-19. Study-wide context: Italy, Spain and the United States were the sources of the convalescent and acute COVID-19 samples.

The germline gives CDR1 SNHLY, CDR2 FYNNEI. This CDR3 is built from 14 residues. V dropped 6 bases and J dropped 5; count of bases not matched to a gene: 6. Here immunoSEQ multiplex PCR was the method, and the copy in TCRdb shows in-frame clones only, minus some. The sample shows 100,000 to 150,000 clones, 80% to 95% of them seen only once. This receptor was obtained from a man between 50 and 59 years old with COVID-19, enrolled during active disease. Material: peripheral blood. This chain uses TRBV2 with TRBJ1-5; 8 nucleotides agree with TRBD1. The CDR3 DNA sequence: TGTGCCAGCAGACCCACAGGGGGGTATCAGCCCCAGCATTTT. It codes for CASRPTGGYQPQHF.